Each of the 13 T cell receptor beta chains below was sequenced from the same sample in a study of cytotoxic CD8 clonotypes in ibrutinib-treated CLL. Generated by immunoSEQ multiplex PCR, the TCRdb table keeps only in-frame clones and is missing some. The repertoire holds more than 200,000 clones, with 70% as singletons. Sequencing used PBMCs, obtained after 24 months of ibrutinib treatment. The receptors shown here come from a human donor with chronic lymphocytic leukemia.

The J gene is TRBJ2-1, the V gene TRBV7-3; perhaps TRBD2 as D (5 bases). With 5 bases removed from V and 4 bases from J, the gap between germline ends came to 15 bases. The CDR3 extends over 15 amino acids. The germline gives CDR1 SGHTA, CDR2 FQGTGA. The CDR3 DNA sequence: TGTGCCAGCAGCCCGGTTGAGGGCGGGTACAATGAGCAGTTCTTC. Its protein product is CASSPVEGGYNEQFF.

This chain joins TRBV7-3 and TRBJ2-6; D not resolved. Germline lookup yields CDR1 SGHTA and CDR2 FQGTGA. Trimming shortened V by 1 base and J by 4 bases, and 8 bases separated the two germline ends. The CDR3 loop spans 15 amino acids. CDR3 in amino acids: CASSLMSAGANVLTF. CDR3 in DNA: TGTGCCAGCAGCTTAATGAGCGCCGGGGCCAACGTCCTGACTTTC.

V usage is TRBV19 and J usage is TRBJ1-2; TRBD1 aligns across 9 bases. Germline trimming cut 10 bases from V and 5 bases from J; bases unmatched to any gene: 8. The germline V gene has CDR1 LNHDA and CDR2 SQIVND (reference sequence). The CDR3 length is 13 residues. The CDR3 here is CATRDRARYGYTF. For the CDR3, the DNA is TGTGCCACTCGGGACAGGGCGCGGTATGGCTACACCTTC.

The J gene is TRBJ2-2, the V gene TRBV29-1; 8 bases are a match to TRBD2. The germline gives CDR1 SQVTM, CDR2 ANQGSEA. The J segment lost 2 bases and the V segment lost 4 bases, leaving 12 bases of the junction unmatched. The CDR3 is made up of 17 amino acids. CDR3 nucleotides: TGCAGCGTTGGGAATAGCGGGGTTTTCCTTAACACCGGGGAGCTGTTTTTT. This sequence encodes CSVGNSGVFLNTGELFF.

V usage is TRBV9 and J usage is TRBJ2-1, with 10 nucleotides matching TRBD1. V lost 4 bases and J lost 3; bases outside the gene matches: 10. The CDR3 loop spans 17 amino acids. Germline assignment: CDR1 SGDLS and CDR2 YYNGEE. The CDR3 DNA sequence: TGTGCCAGCAGCTCCCATGGGACAGGGGCCCTCTACAATGAGCAGTTCTTC. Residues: CASSSHGTGALYNEQFF.

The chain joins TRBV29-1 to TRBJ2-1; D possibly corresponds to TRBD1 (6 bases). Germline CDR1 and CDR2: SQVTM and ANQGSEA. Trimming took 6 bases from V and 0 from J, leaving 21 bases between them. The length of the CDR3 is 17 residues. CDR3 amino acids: CSVGRDTHKSSYNEQFF. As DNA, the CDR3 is TGCAGCGTGGGTAGGGACACCCATAAGAGCTCCTACAATGAGCAGTTCTTC.

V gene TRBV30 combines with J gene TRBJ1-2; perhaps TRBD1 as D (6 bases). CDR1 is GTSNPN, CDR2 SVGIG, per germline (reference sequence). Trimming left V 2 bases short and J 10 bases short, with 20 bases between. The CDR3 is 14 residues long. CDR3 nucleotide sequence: TGTGCCTGGAGTTTCACCGGGGGCGGCTACGACTACACCTTC. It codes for CAWSFTGGGYDYTF.

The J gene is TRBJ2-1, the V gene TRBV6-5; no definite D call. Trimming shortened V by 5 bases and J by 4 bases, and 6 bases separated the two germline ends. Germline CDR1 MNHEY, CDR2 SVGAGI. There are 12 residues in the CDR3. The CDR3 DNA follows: TGTGCCAGCAGTACTTTATACAATGAGCAGTTCTTC. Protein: CASSTLYNEQFF.

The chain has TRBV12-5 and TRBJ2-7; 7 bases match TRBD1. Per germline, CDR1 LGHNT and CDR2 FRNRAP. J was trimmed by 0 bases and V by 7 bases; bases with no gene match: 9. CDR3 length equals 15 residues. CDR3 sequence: CASEVRDSYSYEQYF. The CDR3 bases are TGTGCTAGTGAGGTAAGGGACAGCTACTCCTACGAGCAGTACTTC. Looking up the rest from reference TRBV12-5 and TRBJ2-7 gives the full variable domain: DARVTQTPRHKVTEMGQEVTMRCQPILGHNTVFWYRQTMMQGLELLAYFRNRAPLDDSGMPKDRFSAEMPDATLATLKIQPSEPRDSAVYFCASEVRDSYSYEQYFGPGTRLTVT.

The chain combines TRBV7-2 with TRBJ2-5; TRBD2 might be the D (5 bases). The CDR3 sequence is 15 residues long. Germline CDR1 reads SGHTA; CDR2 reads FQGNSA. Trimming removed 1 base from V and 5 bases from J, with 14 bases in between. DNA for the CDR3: TGTGCCAGCAGCTTAGTAGTGAGGGTTGCGGAGACCCAGTACTTC. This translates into CASSLVVRVAETQYF.

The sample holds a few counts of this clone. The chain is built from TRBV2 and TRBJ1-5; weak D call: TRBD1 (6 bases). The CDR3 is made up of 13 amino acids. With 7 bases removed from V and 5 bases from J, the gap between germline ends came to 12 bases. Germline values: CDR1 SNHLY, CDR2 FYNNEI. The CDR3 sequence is CASTGQRDQPQHF. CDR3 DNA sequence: TGTGCCAGCACCGGACAGCGCGATCAGCCCCAGCATTTT.

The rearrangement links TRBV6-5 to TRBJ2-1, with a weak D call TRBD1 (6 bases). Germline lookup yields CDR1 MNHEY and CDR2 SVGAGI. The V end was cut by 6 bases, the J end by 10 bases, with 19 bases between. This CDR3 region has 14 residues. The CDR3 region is CASRTGSVTGEQFF. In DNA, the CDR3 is TGTGCCAGCAGAACAGGGAGTGTCACGGGGGAGCAGTTCTTC.

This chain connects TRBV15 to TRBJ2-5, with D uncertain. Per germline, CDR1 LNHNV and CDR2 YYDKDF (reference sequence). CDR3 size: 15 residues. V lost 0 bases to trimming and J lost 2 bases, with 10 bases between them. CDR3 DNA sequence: TGTGCCACCAGCAGAGATTTGGCTAATCAAGAGACCCAGTACTTC. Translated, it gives CATSRDLANQETQYF.